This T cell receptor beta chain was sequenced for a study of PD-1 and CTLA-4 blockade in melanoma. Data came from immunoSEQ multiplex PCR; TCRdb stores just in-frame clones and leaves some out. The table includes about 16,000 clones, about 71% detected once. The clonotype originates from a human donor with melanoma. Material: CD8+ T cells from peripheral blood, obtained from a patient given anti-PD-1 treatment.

The CDR3 nucleotides read TGTGCCAGCAGTCCCACCGCAGGGTTCACAGATACGCAGTATTTT. Translation gives CASSPTAGFTDTQYF. This chain connects TRBV27 to TRBJ2-3; D is possibly TRBD1 (5 bases). The germline V gene has CDR1 MNHEY and CDR2 SMNVEV (reference sequence). Trimming pared 5 bases from V and 2 bases from J, leaving 14 bases between. The length of the CDR3 is 15 residues.